The clone carrying this TCR beta chain was observed a few times. Its antigen is not identified. Investigators reverse transcribed all isolated RNA, so they sequenced expressed TCRB transcripts. The read count averaged around 3.5 million across naive, central memory and regulatory T cell samples. Libraries were prepared by immunoSEQ multiplex PCR; TCRdb keeps only in-frame clonotypes and omits some of them. The table includes 150,000 to 200,000 clones, 8% to 9.5% detected once. The data were taken from a study of beta chain features in type 1 diabetes. Unmatched junction bases numbered 6, after V lost 6 bases and J lost 5 bases. The CDR3 runs to 13 residues. Per the germline V gene, CDR1 is SGHRS and CDR2 is YFSETQ. Findings and caveats of the study: Moderate but significant shortening of TCRB CDR3s was recorded in all four CD4+ subsets from Type 1 diabetes patients. Insertions were fewer and deletions more numerous at VDJ junctions in type 1 diabetes patients.

Via the markers CD45RO/CCR7/CD25/CD127/CD95/CD27, stem cell-like memory, regulatory, central memory and naive CD4+ cells were sorted. Sorted cells reached over 95% purity in every population. This TCR was recovered from a woman younger than 35 with type 1 diabetes. The rearrangement uses TRBV5-1 and TRBJ2-7, with 9 bases identical to TRBD1. The sample comprised central memory CD4+ T cells from blood. The DNA of the CDR3 is TGCGCCAGCATGCCGGGACAGGGAGACGAGCAGTACTTC. Protein: CASMPGQGDEQYF.